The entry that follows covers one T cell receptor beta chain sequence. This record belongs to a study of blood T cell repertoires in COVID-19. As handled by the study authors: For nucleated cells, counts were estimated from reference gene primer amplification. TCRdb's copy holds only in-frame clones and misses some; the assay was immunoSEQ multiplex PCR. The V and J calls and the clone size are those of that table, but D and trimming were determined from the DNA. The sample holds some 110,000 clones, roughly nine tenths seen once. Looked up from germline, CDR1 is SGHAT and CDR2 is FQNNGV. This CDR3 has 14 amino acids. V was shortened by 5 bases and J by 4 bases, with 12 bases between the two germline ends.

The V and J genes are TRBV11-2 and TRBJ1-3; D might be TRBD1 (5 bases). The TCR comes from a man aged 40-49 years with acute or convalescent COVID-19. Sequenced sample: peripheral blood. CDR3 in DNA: TGTGCCAGCAGCATTCACTGGACAGGAAACACCATATATTTT. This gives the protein CASSIHWTGNTIYF.